This TCR beta chain was retrieved from a study of shared clonotypes between healthy human individuals. Study summary: CD4 naive and CD4 memory each took three plates per donor, while CD8 naive took two and CD8 memory one.

V lost 3 bases and J lost 5, with 10 bases in between. The CDR3 length is 12 residues. Looked up from germline, CDR1 is SQVTM and CDR2 is ANQGSEA. Measured with immunoSEQ multiplex PCR; TCRdb has only the in-frame clones, and not every one. Among some 320,000 clones listed, about nine tenths were seen once. The sequenced material came from memory CD8+ T cells sorted from blood. Subset meaning: CD45RO+ cells pooled with CCR7-negative TemRA cells. The chain couples TRBV29-1 to TRBJ1-2; D uncertain. This TCR was recovered from a young man in good health. CDR3 residues: CSVERGIYGYTF. In DNA form, the CDR3 reads TGCAGCGTTGAGCGAGGGATTTATGGCTACACCTTC.